These T cell receptor beta chains were read from a single sample in a study of CD8 T cells in acute hepatitis C reinfection. Sequencing used immunoSEQ multiplex PCR; TCRdb keeps in-frame clones, though not all of them. The repertoire consists of tens of thousands of clones, with around nine tenths occurring once and the leading ten covering roughly 0.51%. Sequenced sample: naive CD8+ T cells from PBMCs. The receptors stem from a man under 40 with chronic hepatitis C. CDR3s include the opening cysteine and the closing phenylalanine or tryptophan. A D gene is named only where the DNA matches it firmly. Clone size, where shown, is once, few, many, or a class for clones that have expanded.

j_call: TRBJ2-1
v_call: TRBV2
clone_size: -
d_call: TRBD1
cdr3_nt: TGTGCCAGCATGGTAGGGGGCGGGTCCTACAATGAGCAGTTCTTC
cdr3_aa: CASMVGGGSYNEQFF

j_call: TRBJ2-3
v_call: TRBV5-1
clone_size: -
d_call: TRBD2
cdr3_nt: TGCGCCAGCCGACTAGCGGGAGAGGTTACGCAGTATTTT
cdr3_aa: CASRLAGEVTQYF

j_call: TRBJ2-1
v_call: TRBV4-2
clone_size: -
d_call: TRBD1
cdr3_nt: TGTGCCAGCAGCCAAGATTCGGTAAGGGACAGGGGGAGTGATGAGCAGTTCTTC
cdr3_aa: CASSQDSVRDRGSDEQFF

j_call: TRBJ2-1
v_call: TRBV9
clone_size: -
d_call: -
cdr3_nt: TGTGCCAGCAGCGTAGGAAGTCTCTCCTACAATGAGCAGTTCTTC
cdr3_aa: CASSVGSLSYNEQFF

j_call: TRBJ1-5
v_call: TRBV19
clone_size: -
d_call: -
cdr3_nt: TGTGCCACTACGAACTCGGCTTATCAGCCCCAGCATTTT
cdr3_aa: CATTNSAYQPQHF

j_call: TRBJ2-1
v_call: TRBV7-2
clone_size: -
d_call: TRBD2
cdr3_nt: TGTGCCAGCAGCTTACGTAGCGGGGGGGCCAATGAGCAGTTCTTC
cdr3_aa: CASSLRSGGANEQFF

j_call: TRBJ2-5
v_call: TRBV29-1
clone_size: -
d_call: -
cdr3_nt: TGCAGCGCTAACGGGGGTCAAGAGACCCAGTACTTC
cdr3_aa: CSANGGQETQYF

j_call: TRBJ2-2
v_call: TRBV7-9
clone_size: -
d_call: -
cdr3_nt: TGTGCCAGCAGCCCAGGCGGGTTATCCCGGGGGGAGCTGTTTTTT
cdr3_aa: CASSPGGLSRGELFF

j_call: TRBJ1-5
v_call: TRBV6-1
clone_size: -
d_call: -
cdr3_nt: TGTGCCAGCAGTGAAGATAGGACAGTCTATAGCAATCAGCCCCAGCATTTT
cdr3_aa: CASSEDRTVYSNQPQHF

j_call: TRBJ2-7
v_call: TRBV25-1
clone_size: few
d_call: TRBD1
cdr3_nt: TGTGCCAGCACCCACAGGGGCGCCTACGAGCAGTACTTC
cdr3_aa: CASTHRGAYEQYF

j_call: TRBJ1-3
v_call: TRBV5-1
clone_size: -
d_call: -
cdr3_nt: TGCGCCAGCAGCTCTGGACCGAGCTCTGGAAACACCATATATTTT
cdr3_aa: CASSSGPSSGNTIYF

j_call: TRBJ1-1
v_call: TRBV25-1
clone_size: -
d_call: -
cdr3_nt: TGTGCCAGCAATGAAGACAGCAACACTGAAGCTTTCTTT
cdr3_aa: CASNEDSNTEAFF

j_call: TRBJ1-5
v_call: TRBV2
clone_size: -
d_call: -
cdr3_nt: TGTGCCAGCAGTGAAGGAGGACAGAATCAGCCCCAGCATTTT
cdr3_aa: CASSEGGQNQPQHF

j_call: TRBJ2-1
v_call: TRBV19
clone_size: -
d_call: TRBD1
cdr3_nt: TGTGCCAGTAGCATCACCGGGACAGGGGTCAATGAGCAGTTCTTC
cdr3_aa: CASSITGTGVNEQFF

j_call: TRBJ2-7
v_call: TRBV13
clone_size: -
d_call: -
cdr3_nt: TGTGCCAGCAGCTTAGGGAAGGACGAGCAGTACTTC
cdr3_aa: CASSLGKDEQYF

j_call: TRBJ1-2
v_call: TRBV5-4
clone_size: -
d_call: -
cdr3_nt: TGTGCCAGCAGCTTGGCAGGGGAAGTAAGTGGCTACACCTTC
cdr3_aa: CASSLAGEVSGYTF

j_call: TRBJ2-7
v_call: TRBV7-2
clone_size: -
d_call: -
cdr3_nt: TGTGCCAGCAGTCCGGAACCGGGAAGCTACTACGAGCAGTACTTC
cdr3_aa: CASSPEPGSYYEQYF

j_call: TRBJ1-2
v_call: TRBV2
clone_size: -
d_call: TRBD1
cdr3_nt: TGTGCCAGCAGTGACCGGGACAGGGGGCATCGGGATGGCTACACCTTC
cdr3_aa: CASSDRDRGHRDGYTF

j_call: TRBJ2-7
v_call: TRBV19
clone_size: -
d_call: TRBD2
cdr3_nt: TGTGCCAGTAGTACTAAAACTAGCGCCTTCTCCTACGAGCAGTACTTC
cdr3_aa: CASSTKTSAFSYEQYF

j_call: TRBJ2-2
v_call: TRBV4-2
clone_size: -
d_call: -
cdr3_nt: TGTGCCAGCAGCCAGGGGCCCGGGGAGCTGTTTTTT
cdr3_aa: CASSQGPGELFF

j_call: TRBJ2-7
v_call: TRBV6-5
clone_size: once
d_call: TRBD1
cdr3_nt: TGTGCCAGCAGTTACGGGGACAGGGGATACGAGCAGTACTTC
cdr3_aa: CASSYGDRGYEQYF

j_call: TRBJ1-4
v_call: TRBV7-8
clone_size: -
d_call: -
cdr3_nt: TGTGCCAGCAGCTTTGGCCTAGACGAAAAACTGTTTTTT
cdr3_aa: CASSFGLDEKLFF

j_call: TRBJ1-1
v_call: TRBV18
clone_size: -
d_call: -
cdr3_nt: TGTGCCAGCTCACCGTATCGGCAGATGAACACTGAAGCTTTCTTT
cdr3_aa: CASSPYRQMNTEAFF

j_call: TRBJ2-1
v_call: TRBV7-9
clone_size: -
d_call: TRBD2
cdr3_nt: TGTGCCAGCAGCTCCCCGCGGACTAGCCCTGAGGGGAATGAGCAGTTCTTC
cdr3_aa: CASSSPRTSPEGNEQFF

j_call: TRBJ2-7
v_call: TRBV27
clone_size: few
d_call: TRBD1
cdr3_nt: TGTGCCAGCAGTGACAGGGGTACCTACGAGCAGTACTTC
cdr3_aa: CASSDRGTYEQYF

j_call: TRBJ2-1
v_call: TRBV5-8
clone_size: -
d_call: -
cdr3_nt: TGTGCCAGCAGCTTGACGGGGCATGAGCAGTTCTTC
cdr3_aa: CASSLTGHEQFF

j_call: TRBJ1-1
v_call: TRBV15
clone_size: -
d_call: TRBD1
cdr3_nt: TGTGCCACCAGCAGAAGACAGGGGTTGAAGACTGAAGCTTTCTTT
cdr3_aa: CATSRRQGLKTEAFF

j_call: TRBJ2-5
v_call: TRBV7-2
clone_size: -
d_call: TRBD2
cdr3_nt: TGTGCCAGCAGCGTAGGGACTAGCGGACAAGAGACCCAGTACTTC
cdr3_aa: CASSVGTSGQETQYF

j_call: TRBJ1-2
v_call: TRBV27
clone_size: once
d_call: -
cdr3_nt: TGTGCCAGCAGTCCTGGAAACGGGGACTATGGCTACACCTTC
cdr3_aa: CASSPGNGDYGYTF

j_call: TRBJ1-1
v_call: TRBV5-5
clone_size: -
d_call: TRBD1
cdr3_nt: TGTGCCAGCAGCTTGGTGGACAGGGGGCTGAACACTGAAGCTTTCTTT
cdr3_aa: CASSLVDRGLNTEAFF

j_call: TRBJ1-6
v_call: TRBV4-3
clone_size: -
d_call: -
cdr3_nt: TGCGCCAGCAGCCAAGGTTTCGGTAATAATTCACCCCTCCACTTT
cdr3_aa: CASSQGFGNNSPLHF

j_call: TRBJ2-3
v_call: TRBV11-3
clone_size: -
d_call: -
cdr3_nt: TGTGCCAGCAGCTACCAACTAAGACAGGCGGGTGTAGAGAATACGCAGTATTTT
cdr3_aa: CASSYQLRQAGVENTQYF

j_call: TRBJ2-3
v_call: TRBV19
clone_size: -
d_call: TRBD1
cdr3_nt: TGTGCCAGTAGTTTTCAGGGGGCTTCAGATACGCAGTATTTT
cdr3_aa: CASSFQGASDTQYF

j_call: TRBJ2-3
v_call: TRBV6-1
clone_size: -
d_call: TRBD1
cdr3_nt: TGTGCCAGCAGCTTGGACAGGGGGCCGGATACGCAGTATTTT
cdr3_aa: CASSLDRGPDTQYF

j_call: TRBJ2-3
v_call: TRBV6-5
clone_size: -
d_call: -
cdr3_nt: TGTGCCAGCAGCCCCATAATTTCTAGGGATACGCAGTATTTT
cdr3_aa: CASSPIISRDTQYF

j_call: TRBJ1-5
v_call: TRBV4-1
clone_size: -
d_call: -
cdr3_nt: TGCGCCAGCAGCCAAGGGGGCAATCAGCCCCAGCATTTT
cdr3_aa: CASSQGGNQPQHF

j_call: TRBJ2-6
v_call: TRBV27
clone_size: -
d_call: -
cdr3_nt: TGTGCCAGCACCTCCGGGTTACTAAGCTCTGGGGCCAACGTCCTGACTTTC
cdr3_aa: CASTSGLLSSGANVLTF

j_call: TRBJ2-7
v_call: TRBV7-9
clone_size: -
d_call: TRBD1
cdr3_nt: TGTGCCAGCAGCAGCCAGCTCACAGGGGCCCACGAGCAGTACTTC
cdr3_aa: CASSSQLTGAHEQYF

j_call: TRBJ2-3
v_call: TRBV15
clone_size: -
d_call: -
cdr3_nt: TGTGCCACCAGCAGAGGGGCCACAGATACGCAGTATTTT
cdr3_aa: CATSRGATDTQYF

j_call: TRBJ2-1
v_call: TRBV5-4
clone_size: -
d_call: -
cdr3_nt: TGTGCCAGCAGCTTCTGGGGGGGCGATGAGCAGTTCTTC
cdr3_aa: CASSFWGGDEQFF

j_call: TRBJ1-1
v_call: TRBV19
clone_size: -
d_call: -
cdr3_nt: TGTGCCAGTAGTATTTCGATGAACACTGAAGCTTTCTTT
cdr3_aa: CASSISMNTEAFF

j_call: TRBJ2-7
v_call: TRBV27
clone_size: -
d_call: -
cdr3_nt: TGTGCCAGCAGTTACGGGTCCGTTTACGAGCAGTACTTC
cdr3_aa: CASSYGSVYEQYF

j_call: TRBJ1-2
v_call: TRBV7-9
clone_size: -
d_call: -
cdr3_nt: TGTGCCAGCAACGAAGGAGCTAACTATGGCTACACCTTC
cdr3_aa: CASNEGANYGYTF

j_call: TRBJ2-6
v_call: TRBV2
clone_size: -
d_call: -
cdr3_nt: TGTGCCAGCAGCCAGAGGAACCCTGGGGCCAACGTCCTGACTTTC
cdr3_aa: CASSQRNPGANVLTF

j_call: TRBJ2-1
v_call: TRBV27
clone_size: once
d_call: TRBD2
cdr3_nt: TGTGCCAGCAGTCCCAAGACTAGCGGGAACTACAATGAGCAGTTCTTC
cdr3_aa: CASSPKTSGNYNEQFF

j_call: TRBJ2-5
v_call: TRBV6-5
clone_size: -
d_call: -
cdr3_nt: TGTGCCAGCAGTTACGGGGCAGGGGCAGGGATAGAGACCCAGTACTTC
cdr3_aa: CASSYGAGAGIETQYF

j_call: TRBJ1-6
v_call: TRBV6-6
clone_size: -
d_call: -
cdr3_nt: TGTGCCAGCAGACCCGGAGCATTATCTTCACCCCTCCACTTT
cdr3_aa: CASRPGALSSPLHF